This TCR beta chain emerged from a study of human T cells and chemical hapten exposure. Original analysis: Individual samples carried between 23,224 and 690,600 TCRs, with 95,638 as the median. TCRdb itself ran the RACE reads through MiXCR, one entry per CDR3 protein. The V and J calls and clone size are TCRdb's, not the authors'. Of under 100,000 distinct CDR3 sequences detected, roughly a tenth appear once; the ten largest clones hold roughly 2.3%. Time point of the sample: patch test 2, 6 weeks after DPC sensitization. As for treatment: therapeutic diphenylcyclopropenone sensitization with weekly scalp DPC. CDR3 length: 12 amino acids. The germline gives CDR1 SGHVS, CDR2 FNYEAQ. Deletions cut 8 bases from V and 6 bases from J, with 12 bases between. This clonotype was seen ten or more times.

This receptor was taken from a woman in her 30s with alopecia areata. Some clones in this sample may be carry-over from other donors' samples. The chain couples TRBV7-6 to TRBJ2-3; D is uncertain. Sequenced here: whole blood, sampled in connection with sensitization to the hapten diphenylcyclopropenone (DPC). The CDR3 protein is CASGQLPDTQYF. CDR3 DNA: TGTGCCAGCGGCCAACTCCCCGATACGCAGTATTTT.